This T cell receptor beta chain was documented in a study of radiotherapy plus CTLA-4 blockade in lung cancer. The wider study: Objective response rate was roughly 19%; disease control rate, less than 40%.

The data were produced by immunoSEQ multiplex PCR, yet TCRdb's version contains in-frame clones alone and is incomplete. The table shows over 80,000 clones, with around four fifths occurring only once. The germline V gene has CDR1 SGHNT and CDR2 YYREEE (reference sequence). The ends lost 0 bases at V and 6 bases at J; junction bases unmatched: 6. CDR3 size: 15 residues. The V call is TRBV5-4, the J call TRBJ1-5; TRBD1 matches at 7 bases. The sequence was collected from a human donor with non-small cell lung cancer who had stable disease on radiotherapy plus ipilimumab. Here the sequenced sample was peripheral blood, taken from a patient treated with radiotherapy plus ipilimumab. CDR3 DNA sequence: TGTGCCAGCAGCTTGGGAGGGGGCGGGAGTCAGCCCCAGCATTTT. Its translation is CASSLGGGGSQPQHF.